This T cell receptor beta chain was documented in a study of blood T cell repertoires in COVID-19. Study-level information: The United States, Italy and Spain were the sources of the acute and convalescent COVID-19 samples. Nucleic acid was either cDNA or gDNA, and it came from T cells, B-cell-depleted T cells, or PBMCs.

Trimming left V 1 base short and J 0 bases short, with 9 bases between. The CDR3 loop spans 16 amino acids. From germline, CDR1 is SGHTA and CDR2 FQGNSA. Original analysis: Amplifying reference gene primers gave estimates of nucleated cell counts. Sequencing used immunoSEQ multiplex PCR; TCRdb keeps in-frame clones, though not all of them. V, J and clone size derive from that table, while D and trimming were established from the DNA sequence. The sample gives about 76,000 clones, around nine tenths of which show up once; approximately 6.3% is in the top ten. V and J are TRBV7-2 and TRBJ1-4; no reliable D call. Sample: peripheral blood. This sequence originates from a man aged 45-65 years with active COVID-19. CDR3 DNA sequence: TGTGCCAGCAGCTTAGACATCCGCTCAACTAATGAAAAACTGTTTTTT. Translated: CASSLDIRSTNEKLFF.